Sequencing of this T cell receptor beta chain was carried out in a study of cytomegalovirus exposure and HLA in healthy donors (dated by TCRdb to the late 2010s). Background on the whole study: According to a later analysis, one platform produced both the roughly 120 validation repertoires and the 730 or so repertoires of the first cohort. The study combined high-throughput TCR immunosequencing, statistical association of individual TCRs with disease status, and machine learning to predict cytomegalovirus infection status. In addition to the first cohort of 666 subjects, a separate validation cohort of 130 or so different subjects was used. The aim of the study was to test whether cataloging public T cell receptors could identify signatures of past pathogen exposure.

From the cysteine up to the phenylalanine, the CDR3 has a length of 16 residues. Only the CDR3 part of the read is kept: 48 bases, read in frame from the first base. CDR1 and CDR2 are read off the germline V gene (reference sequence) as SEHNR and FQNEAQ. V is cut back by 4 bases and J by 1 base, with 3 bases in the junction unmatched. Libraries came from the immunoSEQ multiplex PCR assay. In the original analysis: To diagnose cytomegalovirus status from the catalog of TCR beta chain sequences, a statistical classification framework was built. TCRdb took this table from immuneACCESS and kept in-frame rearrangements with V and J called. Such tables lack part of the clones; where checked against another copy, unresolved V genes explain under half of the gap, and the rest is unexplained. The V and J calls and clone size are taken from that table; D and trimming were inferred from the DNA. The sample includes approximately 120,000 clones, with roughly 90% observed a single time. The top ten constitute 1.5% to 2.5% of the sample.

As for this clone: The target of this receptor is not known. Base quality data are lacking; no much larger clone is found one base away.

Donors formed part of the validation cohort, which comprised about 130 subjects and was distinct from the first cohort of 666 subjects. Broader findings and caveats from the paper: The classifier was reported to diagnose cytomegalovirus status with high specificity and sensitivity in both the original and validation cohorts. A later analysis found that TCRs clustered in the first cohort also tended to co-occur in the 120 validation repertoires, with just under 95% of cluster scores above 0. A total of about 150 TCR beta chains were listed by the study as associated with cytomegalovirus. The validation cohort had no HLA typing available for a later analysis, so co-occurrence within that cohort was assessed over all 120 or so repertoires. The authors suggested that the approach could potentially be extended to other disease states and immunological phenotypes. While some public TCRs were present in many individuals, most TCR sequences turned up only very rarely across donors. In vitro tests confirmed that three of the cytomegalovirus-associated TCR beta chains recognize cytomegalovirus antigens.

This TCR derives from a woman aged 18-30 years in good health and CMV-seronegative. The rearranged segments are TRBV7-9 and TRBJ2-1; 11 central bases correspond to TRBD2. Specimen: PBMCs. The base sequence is TGTGCCAGCAGCTCCGGGACTAGCGGATCCTACAATGAGCAGTTCTTC. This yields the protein CASSSGTSGSYNEQFF.